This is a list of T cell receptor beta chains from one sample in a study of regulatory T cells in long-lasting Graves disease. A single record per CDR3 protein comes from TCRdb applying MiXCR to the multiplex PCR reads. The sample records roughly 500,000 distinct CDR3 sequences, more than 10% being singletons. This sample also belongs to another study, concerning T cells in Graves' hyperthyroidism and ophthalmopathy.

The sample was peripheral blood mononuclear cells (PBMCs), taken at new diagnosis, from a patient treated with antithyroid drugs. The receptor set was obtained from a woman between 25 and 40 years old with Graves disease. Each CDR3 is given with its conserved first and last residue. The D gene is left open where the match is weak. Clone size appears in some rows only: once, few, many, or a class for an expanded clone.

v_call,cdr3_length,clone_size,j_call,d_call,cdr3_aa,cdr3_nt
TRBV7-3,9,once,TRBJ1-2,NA,CASSPSYTF,TGTGCCAGCAGCCCCTCTTACACCTTC
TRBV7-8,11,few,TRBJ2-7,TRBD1,CASITTGALYF,TGTGCCAGCATTACGACAGGGGCCCTGTACTTC
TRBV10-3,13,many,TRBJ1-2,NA,CAALRGENYGYTF,TGTGCCGCCCTCCGCGGGGAGAACTATGGCTACACCTTC
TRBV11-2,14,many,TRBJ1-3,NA,CASSLNVHRNTIYF,TGTGCCAGCAGCTTAAATGTACATCGAAACACCATATATTTT
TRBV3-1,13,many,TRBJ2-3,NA,CASSPDFTDTQYF,TGTGCCAGCAGCCCAGACTTCACAGATACGCAGTATTTT
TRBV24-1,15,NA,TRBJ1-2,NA,CATSDFRGFNYGYTF,TGTGCCACCAGTGATTTTCGCGGTTTTAACTATGGCTACACCTTC
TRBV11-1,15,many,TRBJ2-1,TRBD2,CASSPGLAEGGEQFF,TGTGCCAGCAGCCCGGGACTAGCGGAGGGGGGTGAGCAGTTCTTC
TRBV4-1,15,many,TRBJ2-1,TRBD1,CASSQMGTGDNEQFF,TGCGCCAGCAGCCAAATGGGGACAGGGGACAATGAGCAGTTCTTC
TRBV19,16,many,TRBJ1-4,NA,CASSPRTPPTNEKLFF,TGTGCCAGTAGTCCGAGGACGCCCCCAACTAATGAAAAACTGTTTTTT
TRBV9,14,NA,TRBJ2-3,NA,CASSETISRDTQYF,TGTGCCAGCAGCGAGACTATTTCGCGAGATACGCAGTATTTT
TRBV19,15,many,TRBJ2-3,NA,CASSVTGTSTDTQYF,TGTGCCAGTAGTGTTACAGGGACAAGCACAGATACGCAGTATTTT